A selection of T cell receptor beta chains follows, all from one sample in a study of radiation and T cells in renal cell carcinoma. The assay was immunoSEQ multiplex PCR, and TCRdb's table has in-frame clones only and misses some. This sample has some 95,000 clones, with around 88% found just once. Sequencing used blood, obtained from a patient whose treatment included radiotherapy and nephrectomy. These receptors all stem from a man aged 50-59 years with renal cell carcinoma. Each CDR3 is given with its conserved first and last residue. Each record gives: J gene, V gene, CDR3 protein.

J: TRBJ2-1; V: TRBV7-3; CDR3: CASSPQGLAGLGGGEQFF
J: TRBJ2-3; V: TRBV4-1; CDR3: CASSRGLALKLTDTQYF
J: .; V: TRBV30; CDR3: CALTSMRAYEQYF
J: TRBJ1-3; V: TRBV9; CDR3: CASSAGTVISGNTIYF
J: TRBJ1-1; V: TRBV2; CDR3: CASSGSASNTEAFF
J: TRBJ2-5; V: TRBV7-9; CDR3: CASSLYRRPGGIETQYF
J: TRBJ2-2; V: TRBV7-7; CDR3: CASSSSPPTDRGNTGELFF
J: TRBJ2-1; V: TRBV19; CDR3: CASSIGGGSDEQFF
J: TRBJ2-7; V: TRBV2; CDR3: CASIYPRGGLYEQYF
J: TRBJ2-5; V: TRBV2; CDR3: CASSGVTKQETRYF
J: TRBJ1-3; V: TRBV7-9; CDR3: CASSGGQTNTIYF
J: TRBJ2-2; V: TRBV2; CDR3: CLGGGNTGELFF
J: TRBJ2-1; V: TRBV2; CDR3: CASRRQGAPPQFF
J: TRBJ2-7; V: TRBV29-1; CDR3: CSVGPVGYEQYF
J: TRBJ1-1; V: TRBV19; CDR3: CASSIGMNTEAFF
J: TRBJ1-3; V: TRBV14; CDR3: CASSQGLSGNTIYF
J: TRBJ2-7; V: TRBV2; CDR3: CASSEADIIAGNF
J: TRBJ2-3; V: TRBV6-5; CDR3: CASGYSGSSDTQYF
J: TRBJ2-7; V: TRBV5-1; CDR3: CASSSSRNYEQYF
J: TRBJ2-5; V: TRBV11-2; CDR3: CASSLDWTGEAETQYF
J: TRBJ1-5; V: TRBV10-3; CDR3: CAISDRQAAQPQHF
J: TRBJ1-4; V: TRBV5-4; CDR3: CASSHDRADTGNEKLFF
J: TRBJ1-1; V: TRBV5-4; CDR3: CASSLGASYMNTEAFF
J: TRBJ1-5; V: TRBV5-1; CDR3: CASSLDHSQYQPQHF
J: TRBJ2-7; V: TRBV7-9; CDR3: CASSPQPGSYEQYF
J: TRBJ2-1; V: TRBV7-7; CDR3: CASSLGQGIYNEQFF
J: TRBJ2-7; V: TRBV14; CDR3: CASSTGQGAYEQYF
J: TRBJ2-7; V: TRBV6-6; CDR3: CASSPGQGGTYEQYF
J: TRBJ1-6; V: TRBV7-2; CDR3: CASTLRGRGSNSPLHF
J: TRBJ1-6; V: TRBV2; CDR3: CASRDSSNSYNSPLHF
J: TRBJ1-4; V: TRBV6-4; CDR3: CASSDSGGTGEKLFF
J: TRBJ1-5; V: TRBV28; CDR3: CASSTGLNQPQHF
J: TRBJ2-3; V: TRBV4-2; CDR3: CASSPSGADTSTDTQYF
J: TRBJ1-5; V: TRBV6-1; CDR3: CASIEGTPHQPQHF
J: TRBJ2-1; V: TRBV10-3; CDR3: CAISDRGSSYNEQFF
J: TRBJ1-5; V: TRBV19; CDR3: CASSTGTGIFQPQHF
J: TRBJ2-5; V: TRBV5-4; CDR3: CASRHGMGASETQYF
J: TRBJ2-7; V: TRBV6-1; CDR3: CASITGTGFYEQYF
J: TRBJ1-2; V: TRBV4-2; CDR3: CASSQESSDRGVDYGYTF
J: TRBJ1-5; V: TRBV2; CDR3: CASSIQGRQPQHF
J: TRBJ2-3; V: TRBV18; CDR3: CASSPPGATTDTQYF